The rows below give T cell receptor beta chains drawn from one sample of a study of T cells in lung cancer brain metastases. Assay used: immunoSEQ multiplex PCR; TCRdb lists only in-frame clones, some missing. The table records approximately 5,100 clones, 75% to 90% of them present only once. The sequenced sample consisted of tumor tissue from a brain metastasis. The receptors stem from a man aged 45-65 years with non-small cell lung cancer that had spread to the brain. Each CDR3 is given with its conserved first and last residue. The D gene is left open where the match is weak. Only some rows state a clone size, as once, few, many or a class for expanded clones.

>-|TRBV5-8|TRBD1|TRBJ1-5
CASSRDRNQPQHF
TGTGCCAGCAGCCGGGACAGGAATCAGCCCCAGCATTTT
>-|TRBV19|-|TRBJ2-7
CASSKTTGTLSSYEQYF
TGTGCCAGTAGTAAGACCACCGGAACCCTTAGCTCCTACGAGCAGTATTTC
>-|TRBV5-1|-|TRBJ2-5
CASSFRRVGYQETQYF
TGCGCCAGCAGCTTTCGTCGTGTAGGGTACCAAGAGACCCAGTACTTC
>-|TRBV5-6|-|TRBJ1-3
CASSPGPRIGNTIYF
TGTGCCAGCAGCCCGGGCCCTCGCATTGGAAACACCATATATTTT
>few|TRBV10-2|-|TRBJ2-7
CASTADRTSYEQYF
TGCGCCAGCACGGCCGACAGAACCTCCTACGAGCAGTACTTC
>few|TRBV7-2|-|TRBJ1-2
CASSLVLEGSYGYTF
TGTGCCAGCAGCTTAGTTTTGGAAGGCTCCTATGGCTACACCTTC
>-|TRBV7-9|-|TRBJ2-7
CASSLEAGKAAIYEQYF
TGTGCCAGCAGCTTAGAGGCTGGGAAGGCTGCGATCTACGAGCAGTACTTC
>few|TRBV5-4|-|TRBJ1-2
CASSLGDSSGYTF
TGTGCCAGCAGCTTGGGGGATAGCAGTGGCTACACCTTC
>-|TRBV9|-|TRBJ2-3
CASSVVGGNTDTQYF
TGTGCCAGCAGCGTAGTAGGGGGTAACACAGATACGCAGTATTTT
>-|TRBV6-5|-|TRBJ1-2
CASSYTQGNGYTF
TGTGCCAGCAGTTACACCCAGGGGAATGGCTACACCTTC
>few|TRBV30|-|TRBJ1-5
CAWSASENQPQHF
TGTGCCTGGAGTGCTAGTGAGAATCAGCCCCAGCATTTT
>-|TRBV11-3|TRBD1|TRBJ2-5
CASSLGVGTAQETQYF
TGTGCCAGCAGCTTAGGTGTGGGGACAGCCCAAGAGACCCAGTACTTC
>-|TRBV14|-|TRBJ2-2
CASSPLGLAGTGELFF
TGTGCCAGCAGCCCTTTAGGGTTGGCAGGCACCGGGGAGCTGTTTTTT
>once|TRBV29-1|-|TRBJ2-7
CSVEMDGTGEQYF
TGCAGCGTCGAGATGGACGGCACGGGCGAGCAGTACTTC
>-|TRBV5-1|-|TRBJ1-2
CASSLGGNDGYTF
TGCGCCAGCAGCTTAGGGGGAAATGATGGCTACACCTTC
>-|TRBV30|-|TRBJ1-4
CAWSVQGGKLFF
TGTGCCTGGAGTGTACAGGGTGGAAAACTGTTTTTT
>-|TRBV13|-|TRBJ2-7
CASSQPPYEQYF
TGTGCCAGCAGCCAACCCCCCTACGAGCAGTACTTC
>large|TRBV19|TRBD1|TRBJ1-1
CASTRTGSNTEAFF
TGTGCCAGTACAAGGACAGGGTCGAACACTGAAGCTTTCTTT
>-|TRBV30|-|TRBJ2-2
CAFRESNTGELFF
TGTGCCTTTCGGGAGTCGAACACCGGGGAGCTGTTTTTT
>once|TRBV7-8|-|TRBJ1-2
CASSMLETGNYGYTF
TGTGCCAGCAGCATGCTCGAGACAGGAAACTATGGCTACACCTTC
>-|TRBV18|-|TRBJ2-5
CASSPGGEETQYF
TGTGCCAGCTCACCAGGTGGGGAAGAGACCCAGTACTTC